The 23 T cell receptor beta chains listed next were all sequenced from one sample in a study of T cells in localized non-small cell lung cancer. Using immunoSEQ multiplex PCR, the repertoire was profiled, and TCRdb retains in-frame clones only, with some absent. The sample shows tens of thousands of clones, about 92% of them seen only once. This sample comprised peripheral blood, obtained before any cancer treatment. The receptors come from a female donor over 55 with stage I lung adenocarcinoma.

This chain connects TRBV9 to TRBJ2-2, with D maybe TRBD2 (6 bases). Germline V lookup: CDR1 SGDLS, CDR2 YYNGEE. The V and J ends lost 4 bases and 6 bases respectively, with 16 bases between them. The CDR3 is 15 amino acids. Written as DNA, the CDR3 is TGTGCCAGCAGCCCCGGCGGACGGGAGTCCGGGGAGCTGTTTTTT. Protein: CASSPGGRESGELFF.

The J gene is TRBJ2-3, the V gene TRBV11-2; 10 bases agree with TRBD2. Trimming cost V 3 bases and J 2 bases; bases outside gene matches: 5. Germline CDR1 is SGHAT and CDR2 is FQNNGV. This CDR3 comprises 16 residues. The CDR3: CASSLLAGAFTDTQYF. The CDR3, as DNA: TGTGCCAGCAGCTTGCTAGCGGGAGCCTTCACAGATACGCAGTATTTT.

This chain joins TRBV10-3 and TRBJ1-5, with D uncertain. The CDR3 is made up of 18 amino acids. In germline, CDR1 is ENHRY, CDR2 SYGVKD. V was clipped by 2 bases and J by 2 bases, with 19 bases between them. The CDR3 region is CAISEGRGGRVGNQPQHF. The CDR3 nucleotides are TGTGCCATCAGTGAGGGAAGAGGCGGGAGAGTCGGCAATCAGCCCCAGCATTTT.

This clone was seen once. The CDR3 sequence: CASSLFAEGYNEQFF. The CDR3 region has the DNA TGTGCCAGCAGCTTATTTGCGGAAGGGTACAATGAGCAGTTCTTC. V gene TRBV7-2 combines with J gene TRBJ2-1, with D uncertain. Germline loops: CDR1 SGHTA, CDR2 FQGNSA. The V end lost 2 bases, the J end lost 4 bases, and 12 bases lay between the germline ends. This CDR3 region has 15 residues.

The chain combines TRBV7-2 with TRBJ2-2; the D gene is possibly TRBD2 (5 bases). V shed 1 base and J shed 8 bases, with 11 bases lying between them. The CDR3 spans 14 residues. From germline, CDR1 is SGHTA and CDR2 FQGNSA. The CDR3 reads CASSLVEGWGELFF. The CDR3 DNA reads TGTGCCAGCAGCTTAGTCGAGGGTTGGGGGGAGCTGTTTTTT.

The chain uses TRBV29-1 and TRBJ1-2; D unresolved. CDR1 SQVTM and CDR2 ANQGSEA come from the germline V gene. Trimming took 4 bases from V and 4 from J, leaving 10 bases between them. The CDR3 length is 12 residues. The CDR3: CSVGWRVYGYTF. The CDR3 coding sequence is TGCAGCGTTGGTTGGAGGGTCTATGGCTACACCTTC.

The chain couples TRBV4-2 to TRBJ2-2; D gene uncertain. Trimming left V 6 bases short and J 6 bases short, with 11 bases between. The germline V gene encodes CDR1 LGHNA and CDR2 YNFKEQ. The CDR3 consists of 13 residues. CDR3 loop: CASRVGLAGELFF. Written as DNA, the CDR3 is TGTGCCAGCAGAGTAGGGTTGGCCGGGGAGCTGTTTTTT.

The chain has TRBV7-9 and TRBJ2-3; 7 nucleotides agree with TRBD1. From germline, CDR1 is SEHNR and CDR2 FQNEAQ (reference sequence). The V gene end was trimmed by 6 bases and the J gene end by 0 bases; junction bases not matched to a gene: 6. This CDR3 is 15 amino acids long. The CDR3 sequence: CASSLDRPSTDTQYF. CDR3 DNA: TGTGCCAGCAGTTTGGACAGGCCTAGCACAGATACGCAGTATTTT.

The CDR3 is CASMGSGLSYEQYF. DNA for the CDR3: TGTGCCAGCATGGGTAGCGGCCTCTCCTACGAGCAGTACTTC. The chain carries TRBV28 and TRBJ2-7, with D tentatively TRBD2 (6 bases). The CDR3 totals 14 residues. The V end was cut by 7 bases, the J end by 0 bases, with 13 bases between. The V gene's germline CDR1 is MDHEN and CDR2 SYDVKM.

This chain connects TRBV9 to TRBJ1-3, with 8 bases matching TRBD1. V shed 3 bases and J 6 bases; nucleotides not matched to a gene: 8. Germline loops: CDR1 SGDLS, CDR2 YYNGEE. This CDR3 has 15 amino acids. This chain's CDR3 is CASSGTTGAENTIYF. The CDR3 coding sequence is TGTGCCAGCAGCGGAACGACAGGGGCAGAAAACACCATATATTTT.

The chain employs TRBV27 and TRBJ2-1, with 7 bases that match TRBD2. CDR1 and CDR2 (germline): MNHEY, SMNVEV (reference sequence). This CDR3 region has 14 residues. The V segment lost 3 bases and the J segment 9 bases; nucleotides outside the gene matches: 8. For the CDR3, the DNA is TGTGCCAGCAGTTTTGTCTTGACTAGCACTGAGCAGTTCTTC. It specifies CASSFVLTSTEQFF.

Written as DNA, the CDR3 is TGTGCCAGCAGCCGCGGAAGGTTCTCCTACAATGAGCAGTTCTTC. This encodes CASSRGRFSYNEQFF. This chain joins TRBV14 and TRBJ2-1; D call uncertain. Germline-derived CDR1 and CDR2 are SGHDN and FVKESK. The CDR3 runs to 15 residues. V lost 4 bases and J lost 0, with 10 bases in between.

In its sample, this clone was seen a few times. CDR3 bases: TGTGCTAGTGGTTTGGTAAGGCAGGGCCGGGATCAGCCCCAGCATTTT. Encoded protein: CASGLVRQGRDQPQHF. This chain links TRBV12-5 with TRBJ1-5; a possible D gene is TRBD1 (5 bases). CDR3 size: 16 residues. Germline V gene sequence: CDR1 LGHNT, CDR2 FRNRAP. The V end was cut by 0 bases, the J end by 5 bases, with 14 bases between.

V usage is TRBV6-5 and J usage is TRBJ2-1; D not resolved. V was shortened by 6 bases and J by 8 bases, with 8 bases between the two germline ends. Germline lookup yields CDR1 MNHEY and CDR2 SVGAGI. The length of the CDR3 is 11 residues. The CDR3 DNA is TGTGCCAGCAGCCCGGTGTATGAGCAGTTCTTC. Protein product: CASSPVYEQFF.

Only a few counts were recorded for this clone. This chain joins TRBV9 and TRBJ2-2; D not resolved. Germline CDR1 SGDLS, CDR2 YYNGEE. Trimming cost V 1 base and J 6 bases, with 4 bases left between them. The CDR3 has 12 residues. The CDR3 DNA reads as TGTGCCAGCAGCGTATACGCCGGGGAGCTGTTTTTT. It is translated as CASSVYAGELFF.

The gene calls are TRBV7-2 and TRBJ2-7; D might be TRBD2 (6 bases). Germline V gene data show CDR1 as SGHTA and CDR2 as FQGNSA. CDR3 length: 14 residues. V was cut by 1 base and J by 2 bases, with 9 bases left in between. The CDR3 sequence: CASSLGLATYEQYF. CDR3 coding DNA: TGTGCCAGCAGCTTAGGTCTAGCGACCTACGAGCAGTACTTC.

This rearrangement joins TRBV19 to TRBJ2-3; TRBD2 might be the D (6 bases). Trimming left V 5 bases short and J 6 bases short, with 18 bases between. There are 15 residues in the CDR3. The germline gives CDR1 LNHDA, CDR2 SQIVND (reference sequence). The CDR3 is CASSDTGVGLDTQYF. Here the CDR3 DNA reads TGTGCCAGTAGTGATACGGGAGTGGGCTTGGATACGCAGTATTTT.

V usage is TRBV28 and J usage is TRBJ1-5; the D is unclear. Looked up from germline, CDR1 is MDHEN and CDR2 is SYDVKM. Trimming left V 11 bases short and J 4 bases short, with 15 bases between. This CDR3 region has 13 residues. CDR3 DNA: TGTGCCTTAGGCAGTTCAATGAATCAGCCCCAGCATTTT. It codes for CALGSSMNQPQHF.

The V gene is TRBV7-3, the J gene TRBJ2-5; 8 bases line up with TRBD2. V shed 1 base, J shed 5 bases, and the junction held 9 bases outside the gene matches. The germline V gene encodes CDR1 SGHTA and CDR2 FQGTGA. This CDR3 has 16 amino acids. The CDR3 loop reads CASSLSSGASRETQYF. CDR3 DNA sequence: TGTGCCAGCAGCTTAAGTAGCGGGGCATCACGGGAGACCCAGTACTTC.

In nucleotides, the CDR3 is TGTGCCAGCAGCGTAGCGGGAGGAAGGGTAGAGACCCAGTACTTC. Residues: CASSVAGGRVETQYF. J is TRBJ2-5 and V is TRBV9, with TRBD2 matching 7 bases. Germline CDR1 reads SGDLS; CDR2 reads YYNGEE. J was trimmed by 4 bases and V by 0 bases; bases with no gene match: 6. This CDR3 has 15 residues.

The chain has TRBV2 and TRBJ2-2; D may be TRBD1 (5 bases). The CDR3 is 15 residues long. CDR1 is SNHLY and CDR2 is FYNNEI in the germline V gene. V lost 8 bases and J 7 bases, leaving 20 bases between the germline ends. The CDR3 sequence is CASQDDRGRIGELFF. The CDR3 DNA follows: TGTGCCAGCCAAGACGACAGAGGAAGGATCGGGGAGCTGTTTTTT.

V gene TRBV11-3 combines with J gene TRBJ2-1; 11 bases fit TRBD2. Trimming took 1 base from V and 9 from J; bases not matched to a gene: 8. CDR1 SGHNT and CDR2 YENEEA come from the germline V gene. The CDR3 length is 16 residues. The CDR3 DNA is TGTGCCAGCAGCTTAGGGAGACTAGCGGGAAGGAGTGAGCAGTTCTTC. Amino acids: CASSLGRLAGRSEQFF.

V and J are TRBV7-6 and TRBJ1-5; a weak D match, TRBD1 (5 bases). V shed 4 bases and J shed 6 bases, with 13 bases lying between them. This CDR3 comprises 14 residues. Germline V gene data show CDR1 as SGHVS and CDR2 as FNYEAQ. The CDR3 protein is CASSSGTQGQPQHF. The CDR3 DNA sequence: TGTGCCAGCAGCTCCGGGACCCAAGGTCAGCCCCAGCATTTT.